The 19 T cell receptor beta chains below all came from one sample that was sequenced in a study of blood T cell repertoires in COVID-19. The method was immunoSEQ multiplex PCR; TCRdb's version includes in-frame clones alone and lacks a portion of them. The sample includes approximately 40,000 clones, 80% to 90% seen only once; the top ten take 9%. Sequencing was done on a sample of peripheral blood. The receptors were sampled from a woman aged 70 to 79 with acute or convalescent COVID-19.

CDR3 residues: CASSQSGVGGYTF. The CDR3 nucleotides read TGTGCCAGCAGCCAATCAGGGGTCGGTGGCTACACCTTC. The chain is built from TRBV11-2 and TRBJ1-2; a possible D gene is TRBD1 (6 bases). There are 13 residues in the CDR3. Germline CDR1 is SGHAT and CDR2 is FQNNGV. The ends were cut back, 5 bases at V and 7 bases at J, with 14 bases in the middle.

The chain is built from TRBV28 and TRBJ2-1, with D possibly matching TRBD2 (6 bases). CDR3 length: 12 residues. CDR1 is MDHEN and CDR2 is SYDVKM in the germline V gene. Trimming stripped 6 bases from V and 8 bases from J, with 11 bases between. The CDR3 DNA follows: TGTGCCAGCAGCCGACTAGGCGATGAGCAGTTCTTC. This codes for CASSRLGDEQFF.

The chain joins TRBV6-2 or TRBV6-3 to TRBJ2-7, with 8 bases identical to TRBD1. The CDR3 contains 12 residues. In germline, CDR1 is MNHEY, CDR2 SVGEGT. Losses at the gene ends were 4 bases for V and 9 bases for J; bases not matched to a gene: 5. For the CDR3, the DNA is TGTGCCAGCAGTTCCGCAGGGGGCCGGCAGTACGTC. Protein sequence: CASSSAGGRQYV.

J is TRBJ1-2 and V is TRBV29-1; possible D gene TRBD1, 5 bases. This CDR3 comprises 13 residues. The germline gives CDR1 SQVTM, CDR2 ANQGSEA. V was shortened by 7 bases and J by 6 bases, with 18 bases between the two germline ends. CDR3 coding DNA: TGCAGCGGAGCGGGGGGAACCCTCAATGGCTACACCTTC. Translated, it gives CSGAGGTLNGYTF.

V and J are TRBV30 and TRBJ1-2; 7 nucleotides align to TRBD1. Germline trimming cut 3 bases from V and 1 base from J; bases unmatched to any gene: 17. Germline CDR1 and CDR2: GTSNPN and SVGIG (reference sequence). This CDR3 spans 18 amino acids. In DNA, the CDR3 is TGTGCCTGGAGCGCAGTCTTTACCCGGGACAGCCGTAACTATGGCTACACCTTC. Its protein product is CAWSAVFTRDSRNYGYTF.

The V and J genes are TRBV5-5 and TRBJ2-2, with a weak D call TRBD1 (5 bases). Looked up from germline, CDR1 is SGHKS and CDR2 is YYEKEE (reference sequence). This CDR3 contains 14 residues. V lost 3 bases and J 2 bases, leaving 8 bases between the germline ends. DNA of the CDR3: TGTGCCAGCAGCTCTACAGGAAACACCGGGGAGCTGTTTTTT. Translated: CASSSTGNTGELFF.

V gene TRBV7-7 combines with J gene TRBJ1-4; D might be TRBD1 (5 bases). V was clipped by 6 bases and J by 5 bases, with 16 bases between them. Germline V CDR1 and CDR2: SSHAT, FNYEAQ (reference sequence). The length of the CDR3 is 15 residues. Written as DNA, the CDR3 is TGTGCCAGCAGTTTAAGGGCGGGGGGGAATGAAAAACTGTTTTTT. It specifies CASSLRAGGNEKLFF.

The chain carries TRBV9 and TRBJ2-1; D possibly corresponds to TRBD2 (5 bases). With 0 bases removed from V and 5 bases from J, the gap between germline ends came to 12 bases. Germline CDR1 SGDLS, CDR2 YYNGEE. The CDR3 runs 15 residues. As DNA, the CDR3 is TGTGCCAGCAGCGTAGCCATACTAGAAGACAATGAGCAGTTCTTC. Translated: CASSVAILEDNEQFF.

The CDR3 DNA sequence: TGTGCCAGCAGCCGGCAGGGAATCGGGTCATGGGAGCAGTTCTTC. As protein: CASSRQGIGSWEQFF. This chain joins TRBV6-5 and TRBJ2-1, with a possible D match to TRBD1 (5 bases). Germline V lookup: CDR1 MNHEY, CDR2 SVGAGI. This CDR3 spans 15 amino acids. Trimming left V 6 bases short and J 10 bases short, with 22 bases between.

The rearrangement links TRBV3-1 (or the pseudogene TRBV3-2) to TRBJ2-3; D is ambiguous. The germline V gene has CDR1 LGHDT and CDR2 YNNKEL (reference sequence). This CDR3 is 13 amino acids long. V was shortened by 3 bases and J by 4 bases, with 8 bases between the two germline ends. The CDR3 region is CASSQAVSDTQYF. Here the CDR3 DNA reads TGTGCCAGCAGCCAGGCCGTATCAGATACGCAGTATTTT.

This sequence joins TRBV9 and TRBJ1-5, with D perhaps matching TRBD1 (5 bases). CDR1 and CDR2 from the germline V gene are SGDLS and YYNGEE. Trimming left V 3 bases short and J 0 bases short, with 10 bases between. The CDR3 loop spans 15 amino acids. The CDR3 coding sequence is TGTGCCAGCAGCGCCTCGGGACTTAGCAATCAGCCCCAGCATTTT. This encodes CASSASGLSNQPQHF.

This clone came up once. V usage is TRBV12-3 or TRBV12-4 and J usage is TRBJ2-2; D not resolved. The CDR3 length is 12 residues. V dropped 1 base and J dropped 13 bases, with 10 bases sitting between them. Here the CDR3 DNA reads TGTGCCAGCAGTTTAGGGGCTACCTCGCTGTTTTTT. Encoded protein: CASSLGATSLFF.

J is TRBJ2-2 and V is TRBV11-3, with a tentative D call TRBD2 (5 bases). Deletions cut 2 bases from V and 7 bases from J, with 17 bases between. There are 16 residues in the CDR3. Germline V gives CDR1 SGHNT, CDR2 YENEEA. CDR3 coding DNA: TGTGCCAGCAGCTTATTTGGTCAGGAGGTCGGCGGGGAGCTGTTTTTT. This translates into CASSLFGQEVGGELFF. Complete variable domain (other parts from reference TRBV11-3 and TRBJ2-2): EAGVVQSPRYKIIEKKQPVAFWCNPISGHNTLYWYLQNLGQGPELLIRYENEEAVDDSQLPKDRFSAERLKGVDSTLKIQPAELGDSAVYLCASSLFGQEVGGELFFGEGSRLTVL.

The CDR3, as DNA: TGTGCCAGCAGCCAAGGACAGGGCACTGAAGCTTTCTTT. Protein sequence: CASSQGQGTEAFF. The chain employs TRBV3-1 (or the pseudogene TRBV3-2) and TRBJ1-1; 7 positions match TRBD1. The V and J ends lost 1 base and 4 bases, in that order; junction bases with no gene match: 0. Germline CDR1 is LGHDT and CDR2 is YNNKEL (reference sequence). This CDR3 contains 13 residues.

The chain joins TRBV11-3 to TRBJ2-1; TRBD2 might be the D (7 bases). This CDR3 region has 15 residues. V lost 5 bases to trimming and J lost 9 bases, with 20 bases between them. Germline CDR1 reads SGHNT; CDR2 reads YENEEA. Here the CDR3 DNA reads TGTGCCAGCAGCCGTATGGGGGGGGCGCGAGGTGAGCAGTTCTTC. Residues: CASSRMGGARGEQFF.

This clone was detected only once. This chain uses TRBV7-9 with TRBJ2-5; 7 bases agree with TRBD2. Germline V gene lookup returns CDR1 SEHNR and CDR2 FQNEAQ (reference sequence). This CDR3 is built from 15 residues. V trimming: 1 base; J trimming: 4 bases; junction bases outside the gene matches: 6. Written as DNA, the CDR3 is TGTGCCAGCAGCTTAGAGAGCGGGGAAGGAGAGACCCAGTACTTC. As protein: CASSLESGEGETQYF.

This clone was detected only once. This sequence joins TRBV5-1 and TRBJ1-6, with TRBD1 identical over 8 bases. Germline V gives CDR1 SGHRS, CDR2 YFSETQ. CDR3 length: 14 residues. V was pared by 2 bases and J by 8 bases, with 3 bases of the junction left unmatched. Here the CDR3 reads CASSFGQGDSPLHF. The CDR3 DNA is TGCGCCAGCAGCTTCGGACAGGGAGATTCACCCCTCCACTTT. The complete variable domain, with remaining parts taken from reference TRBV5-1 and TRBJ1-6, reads KAGVTQTPRYLIKTRGQQVTLSCSPISGHRSVSWYQQTPGQGLQFLFEYFSETQRNKGNFPGRFSGRQFSNSRSEMNVSTLELGDSALYLCASSFGQGDSPLHFGNGTRLTVT.

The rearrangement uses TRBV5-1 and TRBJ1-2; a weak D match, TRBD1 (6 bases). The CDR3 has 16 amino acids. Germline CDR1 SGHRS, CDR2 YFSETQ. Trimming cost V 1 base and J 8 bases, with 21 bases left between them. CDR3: CASSLLSGAFQGGYTF. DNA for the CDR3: TGCGCCAGCAGCTTGTTATCAGGAGCGTTTCAGGGGGGCTACACCTTC.

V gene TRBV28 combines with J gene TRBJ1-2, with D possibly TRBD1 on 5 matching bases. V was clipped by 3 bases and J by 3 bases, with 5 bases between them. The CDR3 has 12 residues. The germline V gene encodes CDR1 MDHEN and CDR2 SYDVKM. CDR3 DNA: TGTGCCAGCAGTTTCAGGGACTATGGCTACACCTTC. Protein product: CASSFRDYGYTF.